The rows below give T cell receptor beta chains drawn from one sample of a study of shared clonotypes between healthy human individuals. Method: immunoSEQ multiplex PCR; TCRdb's copy keeps in-frame clones and lacks some. The sample has 2 million to 3 million clones; 93% are singletons. Sequenced input: naive CD4+ T cells from PBMCs. The receptor set was obtained from a man younger than 30 in good health. Some clones in this sample may be carry-over from other donors' samples. Each CDR3 is given with its conserved first and last residue. D genes are given only for firm matches. Clone size appears in some rows only: once, few, many, or a class for an expanded clone.

size	D	V	J	CDR3	DNA
NA	TRBD1	TRBV5-4	TRBJ1-2	CASSLSGTGGDGYGYTF	TGTGCCAGCAGCCTATCGGGGACAGGGGGCGATGGCTATGGCTACACCTTC
NA	NA	TRBV28	TRBJ1-2	CASSFRVENGYTF	TGTGCCAGCAGTTTCCGGGTGGAAAATGGCTACACCTTC
once	TRBD2	TRBV27	TRBJ2-1	CASSFIAGGVEQFF	TGTGCCAGCAGTTTCATAGCGGGAGGGGTTGAGCAGTTCTTC
NA	NA	TRBV5-6	TRBJ1-2	CASSLWAGHGYTF	TGTGCCAGCAGCTTGTGGGCGGGACATGGCTACACCTTC
once	NA	TRBV9	TRBJ2-7	CASSVATGLSEEQYF	TGTGCCAGCAGCGTAGCTACTGGGCTGTCGGAGGAGCAGTACTTC
once	NA	TRBV28	TRBJ1-1	CASSLGGSNTEAFF	TGTGCCAGCAGCCTCGGGGGCTCCAACACTGAAGCTTTCTTT
NA	TRBD2	TRBV30	TRBJ2-5	CAWSSGRVQETQYF	TGTGCCTGGTCAAGCGGGAGGGTCCAAGAGACCCAGTACTTC
NA	NA	TRBV5-1	TRBJ2-5	CASSKERSETQYF	TGCGCCAGTTCGAAGGAGCGTTCGGAGACCCAGTACTTC
once	NA	TRBV28	TRBJ1-2	CASSLRLYGYTF	TGTGCCAGCAGTTTACGTTTATATGGCTACACCTTC
NA	NA	TRBV4-1	TRBJ2-7	CASSQTDTQGPLEQYF	TGCGCCAGCAGCCAAACGGACACGCAGGGTCCGCTGGAGCAGTACTTC
NA	NA	TRBV28	TRBJ2-5	CASSGQVGGKQYF	TGTGCCAGCAGTGGACAGGTCGGGGGGAAGCAGTACTTC
once	NA	TRBV14	TRBJ2-5	CASSQGTGARTQYF	TGTGCCAGCAGCCAAGGGACGGGGGCCAGGACCCAGTACTTC
NA	NA	TRBV19	TRBJ2-7	CASSMGTASNEQYF	TGTGCCAGTAGTATGGGCACGGCGAGCAACGAGCAGTACTTC
NA	TRBD1	TRBV29-1	TRBJ2-4	CSVDVGGAKNIQYF	TGCAGCGTTGACGTAGGGGGCGCCAAAAACATTCAGTACTTC
NA	TRBD2	TRBV10-2	TRBJ2-1	CASSATSGSYNEQFF	TGCGCCAGCAGCGCGACTAGCGGGTCCTACAATGAGCAGTTCTTC
NA	TRBD1	TRBV9	TRBJ2-7	CASSPGQSFYEQYF	TGTGCCAGCAGCCCGGGACAGAGTTTCTACGAGCAGTACTTC
NA	NA	TRBV6-1	TRBJ2-7	CASSDFREQYF	TGTGCCAGCAGTGACTTTCGCGAGCAGTACTTC
NA	TRBD2	TRBV7-6	TRBJ2-2	CASSLEPGLAGGANTGELFF	TGTGCCAGCAGCCTCGAACCGGGACTAGCGGGAGGGGCAAACACCGGGGAGCTGTTTTTT
NA	NA	TRBV5-1	TRBJ2-7	CASSPDTGDFSYEQYF	TGCGCCAGCAGCCCTGATACAGGGGACTTCTCCTACGAGCAGTACTTC
NA	TRBD1	TRBV6-5	TRBJ1-2	CASSSTPGQGYGYTF	TGTGCCAGCAGTTCCACTCCGGGACAGGGGTATGGCTACACCTTC
once	NA	TRBV2	TRBJ1-6	CASSLQGGSPLHF	TGTGCCAGCAGTTTACAGGGTGGCTCACCCCTCCACTTT
NA	NA	TRBV18	TRBJ2-5	CASSPNPQETQYF	TGTGCCAGCTCACCAAATCCACAAGAGACCCAGTACTTC
NA	NA	TRBV6-6	TRBJ2-5	CASSRRETQYF	TGTGCCAGCAGTCGCAGAGAGACCCAGTACTTC
NA	NA	TRBV5-4	TRBJ2-7	CASSLVVGDIHEQYF	TGTGCCAGCAGCTTGGTAGTGGGAGACATCCACGAGCAGTACTTC
NA	TRBD2	TRBV11-1	TRBJ2-5	CASSSVGGGSRTQYF	TGTGCCAGCAGCTCCGTCGGGGGGGGAAGTCGGACCCAGTACTTC
NA	TRBD1	TRBV5-4	TRBJ2-2	CASSRQPGQGAGELFF	TGTGCCAGCTCCCGTCAACCGGGACAGGGGGCTGGGGAGCTGTTTTTT
NA	NA	TRBV28	TRBJ2-7	CASSSLGYEQYF	TGTGCCAGCAGTTCTCTAGGCTACGAGCAGTACTTC
NA	NA	TRBV7-3	TRBJ2-7	CASSLGRGTYEQYF	TGTGCCAGCAGCTTGGGGCGGGGTACCTACGAGCAGTACTTC
NA	NA	TRBV9	TRBJ2-5	CASSVVAGRQETQYF	TGTGCCAGCAGCGTAGTGGCGGGACGACAAGAGACCCAGTACTTC
NA	NA	TRBV18	TRBJ2-2	CASSLSWENTGELFF	TGTGCCAGCTCACTGTCGTGGGAGAACACCGGGGAGCTGTTTTTT
NA	TRBD1	TRBV28	TRBJ2-3	CASSVPPGTGGVEGTDTQYF	TGTGCCAGCAGTGTCCCCCCCGGGACAGGGGGCGTTGAGGGCACAGATACGCAGTATTTT
NA	NA	TRBV11-3	TRBJ2-5	CASSGMWGETQYF	TGTGCCAGCAGCGGGATGTGGGGAGAGACCCAGTACTTC
once	NA	TRBV5-4	TRBJ2-5	CASSLRPQETQYF	TGTGCCAGCAGCTTGCGGCCTCAAGAGACCCAGTACTTC
NA	NA	TRBV4-2	TRBJ2-1	CASSQDRRSDEQFF	TGTGCCAGCAGCCAAGATCGGCGGAGCGATGAGCAGTTCTTC